Below, one TCR beta chain is given with its context. In Seattle, patients joined the study during active infection and were tracked longitudinally. The source of the sample is a study of blood T cell repertoires in COVID-19. Study in general: From the United States, Italy and Spain came samples of acute and convalescent COVID-19. PBMCs, B-cell-depleted T cells, or T cells provided the cDNA or gDNA that made up the material.

CDR3 size: 14 residues. The V gene end was trimmed by 2 bases and the J gene end by 5 bases; junction bases not matched to a gene: 4. Per the germline V gene, CDR1 is MNHEY and CDR2 is SMNVEV (reference sequence). In the original analysis: Nucleated cell number was recorded as an estimate derived from reference gene primer amplification. TCRdb keeps only in-frame clones here, not all; method: immunoSEQ multiplex PCR. The V and J calls and the clone size are those of that table, but D and trimming were determined from the DNA. The sample carries 130,000 to 150,000 clones, 75% to 90% recorded once. J is TRBJ1-1 and V is TRBV27, with 8 bases aligning to TRBD1. This TCR derives from a woman aged 60-75 years with COVID-19, enrolled during active disease. Sequencing input: peripheral blood. CDR3 in DNA: TGTGCCAGCAGTTTACAGGGGGCCGTGACTGAAGCTTTCTTT. The encoded protein is CASSLQGAVTEAFF.